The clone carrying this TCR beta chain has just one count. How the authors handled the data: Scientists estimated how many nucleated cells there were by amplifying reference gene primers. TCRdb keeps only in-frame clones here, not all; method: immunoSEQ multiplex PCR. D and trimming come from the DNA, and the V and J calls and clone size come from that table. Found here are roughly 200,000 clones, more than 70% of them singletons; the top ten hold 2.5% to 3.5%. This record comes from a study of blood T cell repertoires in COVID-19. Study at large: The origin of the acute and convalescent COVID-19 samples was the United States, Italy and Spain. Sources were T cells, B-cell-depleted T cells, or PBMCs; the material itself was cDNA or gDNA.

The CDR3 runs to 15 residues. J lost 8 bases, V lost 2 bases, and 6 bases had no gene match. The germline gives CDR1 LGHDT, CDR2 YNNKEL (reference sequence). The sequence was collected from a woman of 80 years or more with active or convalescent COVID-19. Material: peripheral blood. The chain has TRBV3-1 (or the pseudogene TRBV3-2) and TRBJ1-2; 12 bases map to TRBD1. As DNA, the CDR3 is TGTGCCAGCAGCCAATTGACCGGGACAGGGGGCGGCTACACCTTC. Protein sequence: CASSQLTGTGGGYTF.